Each of the 20 T cell receptor beta chains below was sequenced from the same sample in a study of T cell responses to AZD1222 COVID-19 vaccine. TCRdb keeps only in-frame clones here, not all; method: immunoSEQ multiplex PCR. In the table there are roughly 120,000 clones, around 85% of which are singletons. Source: peripheral blood, taken on day 0 of MenACWY control vaccination. These receptors all stem from an adult in good health.

A single count supports this clone. One junction end disagrees with the germline gene, perhaps due to a read error. This rearrangement joins TRBV20-1 to TRBJ2-3; 11 positions match TRBD2. Germline V CDR1 and CDR2: DFQATT, SNEGSKA (reference sequence). The CDR3 sequence is 15 residues long. CDR3 bases: TGCAGTGCAAGTATAGCGGGAGGGGCGCCAGATACGCAATATTTT. Its translation is CSASIAGGAPDTQYF.

This clone was seen once. The genes are TRBV11-3 and TRBJ2-2, with TRBD2 identical over 10 bases. The length of the CDR3 is 15 residues. V trimming: 4 bases; J trimming: 6 bases; junction bases outside the gene matches: 5. Germline loops: CDR1 SGHNT, CDR2 YENEEA. CDR3: CASSSTSGTAGELFF. The DNA for the CDR3 is TGTGCCAGCAGCTCAACTAGCGGGACGGCCGGGGAGCTGTTTTTT.

V and J are TRBV11-2 and TRBJ1-6; D is unresolved. The CDR3 is made up of 16 amino acids. V lost 5 bases and J 6 bases, leaving 17 bases between the germline ends. Germline lookup yields CDR1 SGHAT and CDR2 FQNNGV. The CDR3 DNA reads TGTGCCAGCAGCCCTCAGTCTGGGTCCACTAATTCACCCCTCCACTTT. Its translation: CASSPQSGSTNSPLHF.

The chain combines TRBV5-6 with TRBJ2-1; 8 bases are shared with TRBD1. This CDR3 has 15 amino acids. CDR1 SGHDT and CDR2 YYEEEE come from the germline V gene. V dropped 0 bases and J dropped 5; count of bases not matched to a gene: 4. Here the CDR3 reads CASSLVQGANNEQFF. The CDR3 region has the DNA TGTGCCAGCAGCTTGGTGCAGGGGGCTAACAATGAGCAGTTCTTC.

Only one count was recorded for this clone. The J gene is TRBJ2-7, the V gene TRBV7-9, with D possibly being TRBD2 (6 bases). The CDR3 is made up of 16 amino acids. V shed 5 bases and J shed 2 bases, with 19 bases lying between them. Germline CDR1 reads SEHNR; CDR2 reads FQNEAQ (reference sequence). The CDR3 DNA reads as TGTGCCAGCAGCAGTATTGGGGGGACGGTGACCTACGAGCAGTACTTC. It translates to CASSSIGGTVTYEQYF. The full variable domain, rest sourced from reference TRBV7-9 and TRBJ2-7, is DTGVSQNPRHKITKRGQNVTFRCDPISEHNRLYWYRQTLGQGPEFLTYFQNEAQLEKSRLLSDRFSAERPKGSFSTLEIQRTEQGDSAMYLCASSSIGGTVTYEQYFGPGTRLTVT.

The gene calls are TRBV19 and TRBJ1-2, with 9 bases aligning to TRBD1. CDR1 is LNHDA and CDR2 is SQIVND in the germline V gene (reference sequence). This CDR3 contains 15 residues. V lost 5 bases to trimming and J lost 5 bases; unmatched junction nucleotides: 9. CDR3 DNA: TGTGCCAGTAGTGTCTCCGGGACAGGGTCTTATGGCTACACCTTC. Residues: CASSVSGTGSYGYTF.

This chain connects TRBV5-6 to TRBJ1-5; no definite D call. Germline V gene sequence: CDR1 SGHDT, CDR2 YYEEEE. The CDR3 extends over 16 amino acids. With 10 bases removed from V and 1 base from J, the gap between germline ends came to 21 bases. CDR3 in amino acids: CASSRGGKMSNQPQHF. CDR3 coding DNA: TGTGCCTCCTCTCGAGGAGGAAAGATGAGCAATCAGCCCCAGCATTTT.

The chain combines TRBV28 with TRBJ1-2; 7 nucleotides align to TRBD1. The CDR3 length is 14 residues. Germline V gives CDR1 MDHEN, CDR2 SYDVKM. Unmatched junction bases numbered 10, after V lost 4 bases and J lost 8 bases. The CDR3 coding sequence is TGTGCCAGCAGTTCGGGGGGGACAGAACGAGGCTACACCTTC. It is translated as CASSSGGTERGYTF.

The chain has TRBV13 and TRBJ1-2; D is ambiguous. V was pared by 5 bases and J by 2 bases, with 6 bases between. This CDR3 region has 12 residues. CDR1 and CDR2 from the germline V gene are PRHDT and FYEKMQ (reference sequence). The CDR3: CASSTLNYGYTF. The CDR3 DNA sequence: TGTGCCAGCAGCACACTAAACTATGGCTACACCTTC.

This rearrangement joins TRBV6-4 to TRBJ2-7; 7 positions match TRBD1. The germline gives CDR1 MRHNA, CDR2 SNTAGT. V was clipped by 6 bases and J by 11 bases; unmatched bases: 7. The CDR3 runs to 11 residues. CDR3 DNA: TGTGCCAGCAGCCGTTACAGGGGTGAGTACTTC. Translating it yields CASSRYRGEYF.

V usage is TRBV7-8 and J usage is TRBJ2-7; D ambiguous. V was cut by 5 bases and J by 0 bases, with 5 bases left in between. CDR3 size: 12 residues. Germline-derived CDR1 and CDR2 are SGHVS and FQNEAQ. The CDR3 spells CASSPNSYEQYF. The CDR3 coding sequence is TGTGCCAGCAGCCCTAACTCCTACGAGCAGTACTTC.

The rearrangement links TRBV7-8 to TRBJ2-7; 7 bases are a match to TRBD2. The length of the CDR3 is 17 residues. V trimming: 4 bases; J trimming: 7 bases; junction bases outside the gene matches: 19. CDR1 is SGHVS, CDR2 FQNEAQ, per germline. As DNA, the CDR3 is TGTGCCAGCAGCTCTCGGTTCTGGGGGGGTCCGTTTGGGGAGCAGTACTTC. Translating it yields CASSSRFWGGPFGEQYF. Combining the CDR3 with reference TRBV7-8 and TRBJ2-7 gives the whole variable domain GAGVSQSPRYKVAKRGQDVALRCDPISGHVSLFWYQQALGQGPEFLTYFQNEAQLDKSGLPSDRFFAERPEGSVSTLKIQRTQQEDSAVYLCASSSRFWGGPFGEQYFGPGTRLTVT.

This chain links TRBV27 with TRBJ2-7; 8 bases match TRBD2. The CDR3 loop spans 14 amino acids. Germline V CDR1 and CDR2: MNHEY, SMNVEV (reference sequence). With 6 bases clipped from V and 2 bases from J, the junction kept 6 bases outside the gene matches. CDR3: CASSLGGATYEQYF. CDR3 in DNA: TGTGCCAGCAGCCTCGGGGGGGCAACCTACGAGCAGTACTTC.

V and J are TRBV7-9 and TRBJ1-6; a weak D match, TRBD1 (6 bases). Germline loops: CDR1 SEHNR, CDR2 FQNEAQ (reference sequence). CDR3 length: 18 residues. Between the trimmed V and J ends, which lost 4 bases and 0 bases, there was a span of 16 bases. The CDR3 DNA reads TGTGCCAGCAGCTCCACATGGGGGCCGAGCTCCTATAATTCACCCCTCCACTTT. Translation: CASSSTWGPSSYNSPLHF.

Note on this clone: The sample carries other DNA sequences with the same CDR3. The chain couples TRBV3-1 (or the pseudogene TRBV3-2) to TRBJ2-1; the match to TRBD2 covers 8 bases. The CDR3 totals 17 residues. The germline V gene has CDR1 LGHDT and CDR2 YNNKEL (reference sequence). The V segment lost 0 bases and the J segment 4 bases; nucleotides outside the gene matches: 8. CDR3 loop: CASSQDRTAGAYNEQFF. CDR3 in DNA: TGTGCCAGCAGCCAAGATCGAACAGCGGGGGCTTACAATGAGCAGTTCTTC.

This chain links TRBV6-5 with TRBJ1-6; D not resolved. The CDR3 runs to 14 residues. V was shortened by 4 bases and J by 7 bases, with 11 bases between the two germline ends. Germline V gene sequence: CDR1 MNHEY, CDR2 SVGAGI. CDR3 nucleotides: TGTGCCAGCAGTTCGGCCTCGAACAATTCACCCCTCCACTTT. Amino acids: CASSSASNNSPLHF.

This clone appeared a single time. The gene calls are TRBV7-2 and TRBJ1-5, with D unclear. This CDR3 contains 13 residues. V gave up 5 bases and J gave up 4 bases, with 9 bases separating them. CDR1 and CDR2 from the germline V gene are SGHTA and FQGNSA. The CDR3 is CASSLFWNQPQHF. The CDR3 bases are TGTGCCAGCAGCCTCTTTTGGAATCAGCCCCAGCATTTT.

The J gene is TRBJ1-5, the V gene TRBV6-5; D gene unclear. The CDR3 has 13 amino acids. The V end lost 4 bases, the J end lost 4 bases, and 8 bases lay between the germline ends. Germline V gene sequence: CDR1 MNHEY, CDR2 SVGAGI. The CDR3 region has the DNA TGTGCCAGCAGTTCCACCGTAAATCAGCCCCAGCATTTT. This codes for CASSSTVNQPQHF.

This chain joins TRBV11-2 and TRBJ2-3; tentative D call: TRBD2 (5 bases). V was trimmed by 5 bases and J by 3 bases, leaving 18 bases between them. This CDR3 is built from 16 residues. Per germline, CDR1 SGHAT and CDR2 FQNNGV. The CDR3: CASSPSPGGRTDTQYF. The CDR3 DNA reads TGTGCCAGCAGCCCTAGCCCCGGTGGAAGGACAGATACGCAGTATTTT.

The chain uses TRBV7-2 and TRBJ1-2; a possible D gene is TRBD1 (5 bases). Germline loops: CDR1 SGHTA, CDR2 FQGNSA. The CDR3 has 15 amino acids. Deletions cut 5 bases from V and 4 bases from J, with 17 bases between. CDR3 nucleotides: TGTGCCAGCAGCCCCGACAGATCCCGGGGCTATGGCTACACCTTC. It is translated as CASSPDRSRGYGYTF.